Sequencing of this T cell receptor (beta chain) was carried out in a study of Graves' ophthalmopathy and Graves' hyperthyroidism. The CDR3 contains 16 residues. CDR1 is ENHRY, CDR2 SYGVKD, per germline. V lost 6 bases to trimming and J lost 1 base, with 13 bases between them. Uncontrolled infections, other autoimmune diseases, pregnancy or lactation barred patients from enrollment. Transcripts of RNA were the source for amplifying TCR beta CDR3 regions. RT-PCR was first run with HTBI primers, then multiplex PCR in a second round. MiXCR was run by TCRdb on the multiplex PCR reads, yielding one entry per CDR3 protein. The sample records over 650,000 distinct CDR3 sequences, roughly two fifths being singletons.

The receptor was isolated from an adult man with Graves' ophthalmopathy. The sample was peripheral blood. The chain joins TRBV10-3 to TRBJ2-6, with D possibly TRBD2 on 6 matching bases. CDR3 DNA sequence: TGTGCCATCAGCCCAGAGGAGGGATCTGGGGCCAACGTCCTGACTTTC. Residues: CAISPEEGSGANVLTF.